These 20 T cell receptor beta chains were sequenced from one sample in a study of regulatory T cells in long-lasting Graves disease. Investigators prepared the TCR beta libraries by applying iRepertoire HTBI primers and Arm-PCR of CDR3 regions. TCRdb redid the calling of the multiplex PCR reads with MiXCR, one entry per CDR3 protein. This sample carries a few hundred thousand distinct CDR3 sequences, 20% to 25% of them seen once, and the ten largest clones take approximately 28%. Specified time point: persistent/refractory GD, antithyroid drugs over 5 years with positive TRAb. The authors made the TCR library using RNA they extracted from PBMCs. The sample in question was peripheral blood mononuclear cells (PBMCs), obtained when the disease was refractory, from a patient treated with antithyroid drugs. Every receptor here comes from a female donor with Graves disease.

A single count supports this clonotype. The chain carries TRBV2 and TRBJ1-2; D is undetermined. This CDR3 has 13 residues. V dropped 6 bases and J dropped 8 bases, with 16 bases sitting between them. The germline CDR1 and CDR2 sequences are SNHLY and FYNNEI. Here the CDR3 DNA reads TGTGCCAGCAGCTTACTTGGTACAGAGGGCTACACCTTC. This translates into CASSLLGTEGYTF.

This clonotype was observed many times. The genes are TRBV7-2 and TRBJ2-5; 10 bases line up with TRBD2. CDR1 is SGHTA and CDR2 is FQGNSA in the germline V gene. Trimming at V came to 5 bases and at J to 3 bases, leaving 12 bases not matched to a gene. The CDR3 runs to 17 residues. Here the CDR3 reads CASSPQPPGLAKETQYF. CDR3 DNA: TGTGCCAGCAGCCCACAACCCCCGGGACTAGCGAAAGAGACCCAGTACTTC.

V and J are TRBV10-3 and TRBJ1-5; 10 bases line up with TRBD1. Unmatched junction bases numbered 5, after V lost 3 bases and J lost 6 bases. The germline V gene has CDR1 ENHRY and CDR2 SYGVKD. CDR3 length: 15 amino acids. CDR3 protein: CAISDATGGGQPQHF. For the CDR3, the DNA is TGTGCCATCAGTGATGCGACAGGGGGCGGTCAGCCCCAGCATTTT.

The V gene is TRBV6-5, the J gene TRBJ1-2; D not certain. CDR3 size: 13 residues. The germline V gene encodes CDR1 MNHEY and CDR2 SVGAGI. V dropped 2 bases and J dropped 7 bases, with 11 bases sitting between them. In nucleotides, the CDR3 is TGTGCCAGCAGTTACGGCCAGAGTGGTGGCTACACCTTC. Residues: CASSYGQSGGYTF.

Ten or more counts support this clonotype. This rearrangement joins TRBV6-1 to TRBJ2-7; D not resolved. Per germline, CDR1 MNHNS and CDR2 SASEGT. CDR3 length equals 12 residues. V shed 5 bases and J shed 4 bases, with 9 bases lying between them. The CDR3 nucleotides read TGTGCCAGCAGTCCAAGTTGGTACGAGCAGTACTTC. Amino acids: CASSPSWYEQYF.

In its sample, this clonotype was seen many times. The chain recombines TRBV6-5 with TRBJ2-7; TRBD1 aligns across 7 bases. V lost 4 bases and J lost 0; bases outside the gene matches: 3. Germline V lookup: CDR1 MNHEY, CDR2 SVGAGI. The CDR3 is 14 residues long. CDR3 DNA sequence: TGTGCCAGCAGTTTTCAGGGGGTCTCCTACGAGCAGTACTTC. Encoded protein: CASSFQGVSYEQYF.

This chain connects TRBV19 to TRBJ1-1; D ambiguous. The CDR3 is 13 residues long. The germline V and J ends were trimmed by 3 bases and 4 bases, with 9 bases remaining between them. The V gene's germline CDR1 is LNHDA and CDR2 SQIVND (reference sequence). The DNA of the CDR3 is TGTGCCAGTAGTATTGGCAAGGTCACTGAAGCTTTCTTT. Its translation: CASSIGKVTEAFF.

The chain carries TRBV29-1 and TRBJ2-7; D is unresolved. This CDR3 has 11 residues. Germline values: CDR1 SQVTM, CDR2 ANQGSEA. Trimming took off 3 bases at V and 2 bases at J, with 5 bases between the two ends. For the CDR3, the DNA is TGCAGCGTTGATACCGCCTACGAGCAGTACTTC. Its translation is CSVDTAYEQYF.

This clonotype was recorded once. DNA for the CDR3: TGTGCCAGCTCACCCCGAGACATGTTGGATAATTCACCCCTCCACTTT. Translated, it gives CASSPRDMLDNSPLHF. The V gene is TRBV18, the J gene TRBJ1-6, with D uncertain. This CDR3 region has 16 residues. CDR1 is KGHSH and CDR2 is LQKENI in the germline V gene. The V gene lost 3 bases and the J gene lost 5 bases, with 14 bases spanning the gap.

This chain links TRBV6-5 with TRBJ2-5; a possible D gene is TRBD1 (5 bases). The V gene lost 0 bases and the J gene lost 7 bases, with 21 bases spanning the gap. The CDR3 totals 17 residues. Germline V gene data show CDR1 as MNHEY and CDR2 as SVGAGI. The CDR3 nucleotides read TGTGCCAGCAGTTACTCGGCTGTGACAGACCCCCGGAGGACCCAGTACTTC. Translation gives CASSYSAVTDPRRTQYF.

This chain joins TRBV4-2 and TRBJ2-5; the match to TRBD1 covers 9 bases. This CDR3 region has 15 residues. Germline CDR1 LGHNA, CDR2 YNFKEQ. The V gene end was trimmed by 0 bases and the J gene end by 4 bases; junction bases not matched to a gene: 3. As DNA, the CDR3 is TGTGCCAGCAGCCAAGAAACAGGGGGCGCAGAGACCCAGTACTTC. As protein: CASSQETGGAETQYF.

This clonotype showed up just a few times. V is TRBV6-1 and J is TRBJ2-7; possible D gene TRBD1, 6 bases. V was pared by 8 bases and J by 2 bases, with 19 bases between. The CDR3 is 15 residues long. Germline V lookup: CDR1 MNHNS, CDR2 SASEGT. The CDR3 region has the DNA TGTGCCAGCTCATTCTGGTCAGGGGAGCCCTACGAGCAGTACTTC. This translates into CASSFWSGEPYEQYF.

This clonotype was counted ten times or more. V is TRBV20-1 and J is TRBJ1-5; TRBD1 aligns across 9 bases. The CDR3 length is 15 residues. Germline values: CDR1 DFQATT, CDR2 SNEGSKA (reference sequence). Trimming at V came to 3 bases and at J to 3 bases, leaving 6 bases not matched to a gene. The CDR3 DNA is TGCAGTGCTAGGACGACAGGGGGATCCAATCAGCCCCAGCATTTT. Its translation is CSARTTGGSNQPQHF.

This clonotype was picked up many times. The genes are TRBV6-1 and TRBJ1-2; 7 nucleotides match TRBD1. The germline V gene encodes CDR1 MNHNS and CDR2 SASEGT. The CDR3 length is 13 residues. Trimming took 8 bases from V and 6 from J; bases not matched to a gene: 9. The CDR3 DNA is TGTGCCAGCGATGATACAGGGGACGATGGCTACACCTTC. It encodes CASDDTGDDGYTF.

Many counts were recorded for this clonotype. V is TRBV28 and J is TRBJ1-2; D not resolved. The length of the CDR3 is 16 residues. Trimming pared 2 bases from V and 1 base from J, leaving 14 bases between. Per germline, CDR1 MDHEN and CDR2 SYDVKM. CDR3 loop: CASSLVVGGSNYGYTF. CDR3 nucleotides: TGTGCCAGCAGTTTAGTTGTAGGCGGAAGTAACTATGGCTACACCTTC.

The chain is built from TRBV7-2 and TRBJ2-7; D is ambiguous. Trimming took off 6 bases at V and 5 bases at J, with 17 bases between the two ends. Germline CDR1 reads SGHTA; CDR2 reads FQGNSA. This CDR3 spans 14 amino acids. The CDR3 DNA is TGTGCCAGCAGTAAAGTCACCCTGGGCCACGAGCAGTACTTC. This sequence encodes CASSKVTLGHEQYF.

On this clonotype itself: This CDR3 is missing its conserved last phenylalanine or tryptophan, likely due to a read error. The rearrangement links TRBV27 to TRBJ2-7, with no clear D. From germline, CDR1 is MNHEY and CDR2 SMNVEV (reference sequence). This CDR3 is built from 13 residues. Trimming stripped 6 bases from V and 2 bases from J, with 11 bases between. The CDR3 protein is CASSLTLTYEQYL. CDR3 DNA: TGTGCCAGCAGCTTAACTCTCACCTACGAGCAGTACCTC.

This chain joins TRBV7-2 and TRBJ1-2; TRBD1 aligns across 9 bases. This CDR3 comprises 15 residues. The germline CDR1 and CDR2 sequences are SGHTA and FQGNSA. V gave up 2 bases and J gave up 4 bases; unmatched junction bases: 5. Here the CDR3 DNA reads TGTGCCAGCAGCTTAAGGGACAGGGACGGCTATGGCTACACCTTC. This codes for CASSLRDRDGYGYTF.

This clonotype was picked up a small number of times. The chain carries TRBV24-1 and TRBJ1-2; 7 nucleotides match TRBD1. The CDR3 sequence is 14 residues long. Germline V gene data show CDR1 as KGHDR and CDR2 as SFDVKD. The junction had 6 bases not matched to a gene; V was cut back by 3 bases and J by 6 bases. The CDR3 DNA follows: TGTGCCACCAGTGATCAGGGGGTTGCGGATGGCTACACCTTC. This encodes CATSDQGVADGYTF.

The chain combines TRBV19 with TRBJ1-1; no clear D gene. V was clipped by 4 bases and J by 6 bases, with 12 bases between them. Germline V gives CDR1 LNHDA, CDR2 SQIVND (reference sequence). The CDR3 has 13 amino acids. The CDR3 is CASSTPWQAEAFF. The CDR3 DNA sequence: TGTGCCAGTAGTACTCCTTGGCAGGCTGAAGCTTTCTTT.